The rows below give T cell receptor beta chains drawn from one sample of a study of blood T cell repertoires in COVID-19. Generated by immunoSEQ multiplex PCR, the TCRdb table keeps only in-frame clones and is missing some. The profile shows 200,000 to 250,000 clones, approximately 90% of them singletons. Sequencing was carried out using PBMCs or T cells enriched from blood (not recorded which). Every receptor here comes from a man younger than 45 who had recovered from COVID-19. Both conserved end residues are part of each CDR3.

cdr3_aa: CSVTSFYEQYF
j_call: TRBJ2-7
cdr3_length: 11
v_call: TRBV29-1

cdr3_aa: CASSLTGFYTEAFF
j_call: TRBJ1-1
cdr3_length: 14
v_call: TRBV2

cdr3_aa: CASSFVGGGEQYF
j_call: TRBJ2-7
cdr3_length: 13
v_call: TRBV5-4

cdr3_aa: CASSLGGTAYEQYF
j_call: TRBJ2-7
cdr3_length: 14
v_call: TRBV11-2

cdr3_aa: CASSRTGYTEAFF
j_call: TRBJ1-1
cdr3_length: 13
v_call: TRBV3-1/TRBV3-2

cdr3_aa: CASSLGQSTDTQYF
j_call: TRBJ2-3
cdr3_length: 14
v_call: TRBV5-1

cdr3_aa: CATKTKTGDMNTEAFF
j_call: TRBJ1-1
cdr3_length: 16
v_call: TRBV10-3

cdr3_aa: CASSALHQPQHF
j_call: TRBJ1-5
cdr3_length: 12
v_call: TRBV7-2

cdr3_aa: CARSLDRGAGELFF
j_call: TRBJ2-2
cdr3_length: 14
v_call: TRBV5-3

cdr3_aa: CASSGTGGLFGYTF
j_call: TRBJ1-2
cdr3_length: 14
v_call: TRBV2

cdr3_aa: CASSLGFKAVQPQHF
j_call: TRBJ1-5
cdr3_length: 15
v_call: TRBV5-6

cdr3_aa: CASSERIRGQGENGYTF
j_call: TRBJ1-2
cdr3_length: 17
v_call: TRBV10-1

cdr3_aa: CASSLVVGTGRGTEAFF
j_call: TRBJ1-1
cdr3_length: 17
v_call: TRBV7-9

cdr3_aa: CASTPGGGGVNSPLHF
j_call: TRBJ1-6
cdr3_length: 16
v_call: TRBV13

cdr3_aa: CASSLERRYGYTF
j_call: TRBJ1-2
cdr3_length: 13
v_call: TRBV5-1

cdr3_aa: CASSYNRVRDQPQHF
j_call: TRBJ1-5
cdr3_length: 15
v_call: TRBV6-6

cdr3_aa: CATGRGWTGELFF
j_call: TRBJ2-2
cdr3_length: 13
v_call: TRBV24-1

cdr3_aa: CASSQDRGGTGYTEAFF
j_call: TRBJ1-1
cdr3_length: 17
v_call: TRBV4-2

cdr3_aa: CASSPSFRDNNNEQFF
j_call: TRBJ2-1
cdr3_length: 16
v_call: TRBV5-4

cdr3_aa: CASSRETGGDSYEQYF
j_call: TRBJ2-7
cdr3_length: 16
v_call: TRBV7-9

cdr3_aa: CASSPAQVLTGNTIYF
j_call: TRBJ1-3
cdr3_length: 16
v_call: TRBV18

cdr3_aa: CASSARGVNEQFF
j_call: TRBJ2-1
cdr3_length: 13
v_call: TRBV3-1/TRBV3-2

cdr3_aa: CATSDPTSGRETQYF
j_call: TRBJ2-5
cdr3_length: 15
v_call: TRBV24-1

cdr3_aa: CASSQEGVGGYTF
j_call: TRBJ1-2
cdr3_length: 13
v_call: TRBV4-2

cdr3_aa: CASSDPRSHTGELFF
j_call: TRBJ2-2
cdr3_length: 15
v_call: TRBV6-1